Listed below are T cell receptor beta chains from one sample, sequenced in a study of beta chain features in type 1 diabetes. Assay used: immunoSEQ multiplex PCR; TCRdb lists only in-frame clones, some missing. Of around 350,000 clones listed, roughly 12% are singletons. Sequenced material: naive CD4+ T cells from blood. The receptor set was obtained from a young man in good health. Each CDR3 is given with its conserved first and last residue. The D gene is left open where the match is weak. Size values are once, few and many counts, or a class for expanded clones, and some rows have none.

.	.	TRBV28	TRBJ2-1	CASSGLGPRQFF	TGTGCCAGCAGTGGGCTTGGCCCACGACAGTTCTTC
.	.	TRBV4-3	TRBJ1-4	CASSPRPGGMEEKLFF	TGCGCCAGCAGCCCGAGGCCTGGGGGGATGGAGGAAAAACTGTTTTTT
.	.	TRBV18	TRBJ1-5	CASSPRATANQPQHF	TGTGCCAGCTCACCTCGGGCGACAGCCAATCAGCCCCAGCATTTT
few	.	TRBV6-5	TRBJ2-2	CASSYGGGGYTGELFF	TGTGCCAGCAGTTACGGGGGCGGGGGCTACACCGGGGAGCTGTTTTTT
.	.	TRBV14	TRBJ2-7	CASSQALRGAYEQYF	TGTGCCAGCAGCCAAGCTCTCAGGGGGGCCTACGAGCAGTACTTC
few	.	TRBV5-1	TRBJ2-1	CASSPRQGRDEQFF	TGCGCCAGCAGCCCAAGGCAGGGTAGGGATGAGCAGTTCTTC
.	TRBD1	TRBV7-3	TRBJ1-1	CASSLKATGRTEAFF	TGTGCCAGCAGCTTAAAGGCGACAGGGAGGACTGAAGCTTTCTTT
.	.	TRBV5-1	TRBJ1-5	CASSLAQGNQPQHF	TGCGCCAGCAGCTTGGCGCAGGGCAATCAGCCCCAGCATTTT
few	TRBD1	TRBV4-2	TRBJ2-5	CASSPLTGSGTTQYF	TGTGCCAGCAGCCCCTTGACAGGGTCCGGCACGACCCAGTACTTC
few	.	TRBV29-1	TRBJ1-5	CSVGGGRQPQHF	TGCAGCGTTGGGGGGGGACGTCAGCCCCAGCATTTT
.	.	TRBV7-9	TRBJ2-3	CASSHGQYTDTQYF	TGTGCCAGCAGCCATGGACAGTACACAGATACGCAGTATTTT
.	.	TRBV5-1	TRBJ1-1	CASSPGTVMNTEAFF	TGCGCCAGCAGCCCCGGTACAGTTATGAACACTGAAGCTTTCTTT
.	TRBD2	TRBV15	TRBJ2-1	CATSRDRAGLNYNEQFF	TGTGCCACCAGCAGAGATCGAGCGGGACTAAACTACAATGAGCAGTTCTTC
few	TRBD2	TRBV25-1	TRBJ2-7	CATTDGREGEQYF	TGTGCCACCACAGATGGGAGGGAAGGTGAGCAGTACTTC
.	TRBD2	TRBV29-1	TRBJ2-3	CSVEERGGPRTDTQYF	TGCAGCGTTGAGGAGCGGGGGGGCCCTCGCACAGATACGCAGTATTTT
.	.	TRBV5-4	TRBJ2-7	CASSLGSGREQYF	TGTGCCAGCAGCTTAGGATCTGGGCGCGAGCAGTACTTC
.	.	TRBV28	TRBJ1-2	CASSLSSYGYTF	TGTGCCAGCAGTTTATCCAGCTATGGCTACACCTTC
few	.	TRBV5-4	TRBJ2-1	CASSFPGRHNEQFF	TGTGCCAGCAGCTTTCCGGGAAGACACAATGAGCAGTTCTTC
.	.	TRBV7-3	TRBJ2-7	CASSLLGLSSYEQYF	TGTGCCAGCAGCTTACTGGGGCTGAGCTCCTACGAGCAGTACTTC
.	.	TRBV9	TRBJ2-2	CASSVGRGANTGELFF	TGTGCCAGCAGCGTTGGCAGGGGCGCGAACACCGGGGAGCTGTTTTTT
.	.	TRBV6-6	TRBJ2-7	CASSRKYEQYF	TGTGCCAGCAGCAGAAAGTACGAGCAGTACTTC
.	.	TRBV5-5	TRBJ2-7	CASSFDRNYEQYF	TGTGCCAGCAGCTTCGACAGAAACTACGAGCAGTACTTC
.	TRBD1	TRBV4-3	TRBJ1-1	CASSQDRQGNTEAFF	TGCGCCAGCAGCCAAGACCGACAGGGAAACACTGAAGCTTTCTTT
.	.	TRBV30	TRBJ1-3	CAWSVLVRHSGNTIYF	TGTGCCTGGAGTGTACTGGTCAGACATTCTGGAAACACCATATATTTT
.	.	TRBV18	TRBJ2-5	CASSPGLQQETQYF	TGTGCCAGCTCACCGGGACTGCAACAAGAGACCCAGTACTTC
.	TRBD1	TRBV7-2	TRBJ1-1	CASSPRDRVAEAFF	TGTGCCAGCAGCCCCCGGGACAGGGTCGCTGAAGCTTTCTTT
few	.	TRBV9	TRBJ2-1	CASSVGLHNEQFF	TGTGCCAGCAGCGTGGGACTTCACAATGAGCAGTTCTTC
few	.	TRBV4-3	TRBJ1-2	CASRPGLLYGYTF	TGCGCCAGCAGGCCGGGGTTACTGTATGGCTACACCTTC